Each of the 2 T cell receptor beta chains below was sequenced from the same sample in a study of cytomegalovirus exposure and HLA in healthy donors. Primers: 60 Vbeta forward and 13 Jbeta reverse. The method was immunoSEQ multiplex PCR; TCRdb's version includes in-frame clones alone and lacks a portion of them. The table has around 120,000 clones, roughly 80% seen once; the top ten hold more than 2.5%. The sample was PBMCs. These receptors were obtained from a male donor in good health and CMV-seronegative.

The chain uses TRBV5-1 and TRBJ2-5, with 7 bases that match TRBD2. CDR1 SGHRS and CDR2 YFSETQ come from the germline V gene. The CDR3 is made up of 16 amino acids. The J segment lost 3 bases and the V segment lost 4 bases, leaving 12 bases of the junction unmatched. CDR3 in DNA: TGCGCCAGCAGCAGGTCCCCGGGCCTAGCGGAAGAGACCCAGTACTTC. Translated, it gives CASSRSPGLAEETQYF.

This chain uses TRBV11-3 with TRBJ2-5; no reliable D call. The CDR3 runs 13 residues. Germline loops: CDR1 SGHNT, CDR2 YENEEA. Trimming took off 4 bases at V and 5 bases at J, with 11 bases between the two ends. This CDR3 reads CASSSIPYETQYF. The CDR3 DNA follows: TGTGCCAGCAGCTCGATCCCCTATGAGACCCAGTACTTC.